This TCR beta chain was obtained from a study of blood T cell repertoires in COVID-19. As for the study in general: Sample material is recorded as cDNA or gDNA derived from T cells, B-cell-depleted T cells, or PBMCs.

Original processing notes: Quantification of nucleated cells was approximated via reference gene primer amplification. Sequencing was performed with immunoSEQ multiplex PCR; in TCRdb, only in-frame clones are kept and a portion is missing. That table supplies the V and J calls and clone size; D and trimming were determined from the DNA. There are approximately 350,000 clones in the sample; 85% to 90% occur only once, and roughly 6.6% lies in the top ten. The CDR3 length is 14 residues. The germline CDR1 and CDR2 sequences are SGHVS and FQNEAQ. V trimming: 6 bases; J trimming: 5 bases; junction bases outside the gene matches: 5. Seattle cases were enrolled at active infection and followed longitudinally.

Specimen: peripheral blood. The source is an older woman with COVID-19, enrolled during active disease. This chain connects TRBV7-8 to TRBJ2-5; 11 nucleotides agree with TRBD2. This CDR3 reads CASRVAGGRETQYF. The CDR3 nucleotides are TGTGCCAGCAGAGTAGCGGGGGGGCGGGAGACCCAGTACTTC. Together with reference TRBV7-8 and TRBJ2-5, the CDR3 gives the full variable domain: GAGVSQSPRYKVAKRGQDVALRCDPISGHVSLFWYQQALGQGPEFLTYFQNEAQLDKSGLPSDRFFAERPEGSVSTLKIQRTQQEDSAVYLCASRVAGGRETQYFGPGTRLLVL.